These 21 T cell receptor beta chains were all obtained from the same sample, sequenced in a study of cytotoxic CD8 clonotypes in ibrutinib-treated CLL. Assay used: immunoSEQ multiplex PCR; TCRdb lists only in-frame clones, some missing. The repertoire consists of approximately 150,000 clones, with approximately 84% occurring once and the leading ten covering over 4.5%. Here the sequenced sample was PBMCs, taken after 24 months of ibrutinib treatment. The receptors originated from a human donor with chronic lymphocytic leukemia.

CDR3 in DNA: TGTGCCAGCAGTTTATCGGGACAAATGCCCGGACACCTAAACTATGGCTACACCTTC. This codes for CASSLSGQMPGHLNYGYTF. The J gene is TRBJ1-2, the V gene TRBV27, with D perhaps matching TRBD1 (6 bases). Trimming stripped 0 bases from V and 2 bases from J, with 22 bases between. This CDR3 has 19 amino acids. Germline V gene sequence: CDR1 MNHEY, CDR2 SMNVEV (reference sequence).

This clone is a singleton in its sample. Written as DNA, the CDR3 is TGCGCCAGCAGCTTGACAGCGGGGGGCCAAGAGACCCAGTACTTC. Translated, it gives CASSLTAGGQETQYF. The V gene is TRBV5-1, the J gene TRBJ2-5; 9 positions agree with TRBD2. The germline CDR1 and CDR2 sequences are SGHRS and YFSETQ. The CDR3 is 15 amino acids. The ends lost 1 base at V and 1 base at J; junction bases unmatched: 2.

This chain links TRBV20-1 with TRBJ1-2, with D perhaps matching TRBD1 (6 bases). In germline, CDR1 is DFQATT, CDR2 SNEGSKA (reference sequence). The CDR3 spans 10 residues. The V gene lost 4 bases and the J gene lost 9 bases, with 9 bases spanning the gap. This chain's CDR3 is CSAKGVSYTF. The DNA for the CDR3 is TGCAGTGCTAAGGGGGTTAGCTACACCTTC.

The rearrangement uses TRBV2 and TRBJ1-1; D is possibly TRBD1 (6 bases). V was shortened by 0 bases and J by 1 base, with 21 bases between the two germline ends. The CDR3 sequence is 19 residues long. Germline CDR1 reads SNHLY; CDR2 reads FYNNEI. CDR3: CASSEALRARGKGNTEAFF. CDR3 nucleotides: TGTGCCAGCAGTGAAGCGCTCCGGGCCAGGGGCAAAGGGAACACTGAAGCTTTCTTT.

The chain couples TRBV28 to TRBJ1-3; D is undetermined. The V gene's germline CDR1 is MDHEN and CDR2 SYDVKM. This CDR3 contains 14 residues. Trimming took off 6 bases at V and 2 bases at J, with 11 bases between the two ends. The CDR3 here is CASSSWRTGNTIYF. The CDR3 DNA sequence: TGTGCCAGCAGCTCGTGGAGAACTGGAAACACCATATATTTT.

The V gene is TRBV11-1, the J gene TRBJ2-5, with 13 bases aligning to TRBD2. This CDR3 is 18 amino acids long. After removal of 5 bases from V and 0 bases from J, the junction contained 9 bases not matched to a gene. The germline V gene encodes CDR1 SGHAT and CDR2 FQDESV (reference sequence). The CDR3 nucleotides are TGTGCCAGCAGCCCTACACCAGGGACTAGCGGGGACCAAGAGACCCAGTACTTC. Amino acids: CASSPTPGTSGDQETQYF.

This clone was detected once. The V and J genes are TRBV18 and TRBJ1-4, with D possibly matching TRBD1 (5 bases). The V gene lost 3 bases and the J gene lost 2 bases, with 16 bases spanning the gap. CDR1 and CDR2 from the germline V gene are KGHSH and LQKENI. CDR3 length: 17 amino acids. The CDR3 nucleotides read TGTGCCAGCTCACCGGCCAGGGAAATTCCGACTAATGAAAAACTGTTTTTT. This sequence encodes CASSPAREIPTNEKLFF.

This chain links TRBV5-1 with TRBJ2-5; D unresolved. Germline V gives CDR1 SGHRS, CDR2 YFSETQ. This CDR3 comprises 12 residues. V shed 4 bases and J shed 0 bases, with 4 bases lying between them. CDR3: CASSVYQETQYF. The CDR3 DNA reads TGCGCCAGCAGCGTGTACCAAGAGACCCAGTACTTC.

This chain links TRBV7-2 with TRBJ2-1; 8 nucleotides align to TRBD2. V dropped 3 bases and J dropped 7; count of bases not matched to a gene: 2. The CDR3 loop spans 13 amino acids. Germline V CDR1 and CDR2: SGHTA, FQGNSA. CDR3: CASSLGLVNEQFF. The CDR3 DNA reads TGTGCCAGCAGCTTGGGACTAGTGAATGAGCAGTTCTTC.

This clone was found a few times. The chain links TRBV7-2 to TRBJ2-7, with 11 nucleotides matching TRBD2. Germline trimming cut 7 bases from V and 10 bases from J; bases unmatched to any gene: 9. This CDR3 is built from 13 residues. From germline, CDR1 is SGHTA and CDR2 FQGNSA. CDR3 region: CASKGSGRAKQYF. In DNA form, the CDR3 reads TGTGCCAGCAAGGGTAGCGGGAGGGCGAAACAGTACTTC. The variable domain in full, completed from reference TRBV7-2 and TRBJ2-7, reads GAGVSQSPSNKVTEKGKDVELRCDPISGHTALYWYRQSLGQGLEFLIYFQGNSAPDKSGLPSDRFSAERTGGSVSTLTIQRTQQEDSAVYLCASKGSGRAKQYFGPGTRLTVT.

V usage is TRBV19 and J usage is TRBJ2-3, with D perhaps matching TRBD2 (6 bases). Per the germline V gene, CDR1 is LNHDA and CDR2 is SQIVND (reference sequence). V lost 4 bases and J 0 bases, leaving 14 bases between the germline ends. The CDR3 covers 16 residues. The CDR3 loop is CASSNVGTASTDTQYF. CDR3 DNA sequence: TGTGCCAGTAGTAATGTGGGGACTGCTAGCACAGATACGCAGTATTTT. The complete variable domain, with remaining parts taken from reference TRBV19 and TRBJ2-3, reads DGGITQSPKYLFRKEGQNVTLSCEQNLNHDAMYWYRQDPGQGLRLIYYSQIVNDFQKGDIAEGYSVSREKKESFPLTVTSAQKNPTAFYLCASSNVGTASTDTQYFGPGTRLTVL.

The chain combines TRBV9 with TRBJ1-1, with D tentatively TRBD1 (5 bases). CDR1 is SGDLS and CDR2 is YYNGEE in the germline V gene. This CDR3 has 13 amino acids. Trimming cost V 4 bases and J 3 bases, with 10 bases left between them. The DNA of the CDR3 is TGTGCCAGCAGCACCCGGGGGGACACTGAAGCTTTCTTT. The encoded protein is CASSTRGDTEAFF.

This clone was detected many times. The V and J genes are TRBV9 and TRBJ1-1; the D is unclear. The CDR3 covers 14 residues. The germline gives CDR1 SGDLS, CDR2 YYNGEE. V gave up 4 bases and J gave up 2 bases, with 12 bases separating them. DNA of the CDR3: TGTGCCAGCAGCTTCTCCCCGGGTAACACTGAAGCTTTCTTT. It translates to CASSFSPGNTEAFF.

This chain uses TRBV6-5 with TRBJ2-1, with 7 bases aligning to TRBD2. CDR1 MNHEY and CDR2 SVGAGI come from the germline V gene. The CDR3 covers 15 residues. The junction had 9 bases not matched to a gene; V was cut back by 0 bases and J by 10 bases. CDR3 sequence: CASSYSPAGSHEQFF. The CDR3 bases are TGTGCCAGCAGTTACTCGCCAGCGGGAAGTCACGAGCAGTTCTTC.

V is TRBV28 and J is TRBJ1-2, with D unclear. The germline CDR1 and CDR2 sequences are MDHEN and SYDVKM. The length of the CDR3 is 14 residues. Trimming took off 4 bases at V and 8 bases at J, with 17 bases between the two ends. CDR3 loop: CASSSIGGFLGYTF. Written as DNA, the CDR3 is TGTGCCAGCAGTTCCATCGGCGGATTTCTAGGCTACACCTTC.

The chain is built from TRBV18 and TRBJ2-7, with D perhaps TRBD1 (5 bases). Germline lookup yields CDR1 KGHSH and CDR2 LQKENI. This CDR3 region has 13 residues. V dropped 5 bases and J dropped 0 bases, with 8 bases sitting between them. CDR3 amino acids: CASSSRGSYEQYF. In DNA form, the CDR3 reads TGTGCCAGCTCATCTAGGGGCTCCTACGAGCAGTACTTC.

V gene TRBV30 combines with J gene TRBJ2-5, with 7 bases aligning to TRBD2. CDR3 length equals 16 residues. Germline V gives CDR1 GTSNPN, CDR2 SVGIG (reference sequence). The J segment lost 3 bases and the V segment lost 0 bases, leaving 10 bases of the junction unmatched. The CDR3 region is CAWSVNPGTNKETQYF. CDR3 sequence (DNA): TGTGCCTGGAGTGTAAATCCCGGGACTAACAAAGAGACCCAGTACTTC.

The chain uses TRBV5-1 and TRBJ1-5; D ambiguous. Germline loops: CDR1 SGHRS, CDR2 YFSETQ. This CDR3 is built from 14 residues. Trimming shortened V by 1 base and J by 9 bases, and 14 bases separated the two germline ends. The CDR3 DNA reads as TGCGCCAGCAGCTTGAGTTTAGCCTCGGGGCCCCAGCATTTT. Amino acids: CASSLSLASGPQHF.

V is TRBV19 and J is TRBJ1-2, with D unresolved. The V gene's germline CDR1 is LNHDA and CDR2 SQIVND (reference sequence). Trimming shortened V by 7 bases and J by 4 bases, and 19 bases separated the two germline ends. The CDR3 is made up of 15 amino acids. CDR3: CASTPVSKGRYGYTF. In DNA form, the CDR3 reads TGTGCCAGTACCCCGGTCTCAAAGGGCCGCTATGGCTACACCTTC.

The chain employs TRBV18 and TRBJ1-5; D ambiguous. Deletions cut 2 bases from V and 0 bases from J, with 11 bases between. Germline-derived CDR1 and CDR2 are KGHSH and LQKENI. The CDR3 has 16 amino acids. CDR3 coding DNA: TGTGCCAGCTCACCAGAGTTGGGAAATAGCAATCAGCCCCAGCATTTT. Its translation is CASSPELGNSNQPQHF.

The J gene is TRBJ1-4, the V gene TRBV2, with 7 bases that match TRBD1. After removal of 9 bases from V and 7 bases from J, the junction contained 14 bases not matched to a gene. Per the germline V gene, CDR1 is SNHLY and CDR2 is FYNNEI. The CDR3 loop spans 15 amino acids. As DNA, the CDR3 is TGTGCCAGTAGCCAAAGTGGGCGACAGGGTGAAAAACTGTTTTTT. Translating it yields CASSQSGRQGEKLFF.